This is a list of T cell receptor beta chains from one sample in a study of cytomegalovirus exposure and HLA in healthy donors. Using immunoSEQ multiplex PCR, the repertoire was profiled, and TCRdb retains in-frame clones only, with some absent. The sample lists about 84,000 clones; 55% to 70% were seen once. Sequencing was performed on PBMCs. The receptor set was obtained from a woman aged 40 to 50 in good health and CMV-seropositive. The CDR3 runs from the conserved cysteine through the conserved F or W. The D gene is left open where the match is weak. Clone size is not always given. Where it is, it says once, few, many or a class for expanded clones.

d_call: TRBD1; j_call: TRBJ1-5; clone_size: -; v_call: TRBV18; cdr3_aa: CASSPTGQGSNQPQHF; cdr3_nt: TGTGCCAGCTCACCTACGGGACAGGGTAGCAATCAGCCCCAGCATTTT
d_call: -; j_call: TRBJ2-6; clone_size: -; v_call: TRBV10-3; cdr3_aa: CAISEPTAGSGANVLTF; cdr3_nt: TGTGCCATCAGTGAGCCGACCGCAGGGTCTGGGGCCAACGTCCTGACTTTC
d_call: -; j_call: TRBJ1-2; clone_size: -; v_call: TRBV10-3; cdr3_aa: CAISDPDRFGYTF; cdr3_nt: TGTGCCATCAGTGACCCAGACAGGTTTGGCTACACCTTC
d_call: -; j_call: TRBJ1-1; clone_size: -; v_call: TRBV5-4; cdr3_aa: CASSQDKELMNTEAFF; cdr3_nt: TGTGCCAGCAGCCAGGACAAAGAGCTAATGAACACTGAAGCTTTCTTT
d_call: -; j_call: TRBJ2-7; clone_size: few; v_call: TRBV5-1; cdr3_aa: CASSARQGNYEQYF; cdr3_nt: TGCGCCAGCAGTGCTCGGCAGGGGAACTACGAGCAGTACTTC
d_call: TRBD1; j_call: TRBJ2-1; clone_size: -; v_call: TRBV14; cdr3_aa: CASSPVGQGMANEQFF; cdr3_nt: TGTGCCAGCAGCCCTGTGGGACAGGGGATGGCTAATGAGCAGTTCTTC
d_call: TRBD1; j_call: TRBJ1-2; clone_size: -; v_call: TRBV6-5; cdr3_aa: CATRGTGGSMGGYTF; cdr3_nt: TGTGCCACCCGGGGGACAGGGGGCTCCATGGGTGGCTACACCTTC
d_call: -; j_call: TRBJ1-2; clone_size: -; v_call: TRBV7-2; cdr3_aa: CASSPRQTLYGYTF; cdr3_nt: TGTGCCAGCAGTCCTCGACAGACTCTCTATGGCTACACCTTC
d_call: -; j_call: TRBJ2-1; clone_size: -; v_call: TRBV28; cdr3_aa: CASSQRDEQFF; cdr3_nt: TGTGCCAGCAGCCAGCGGGATGAGCAGTTCTTC
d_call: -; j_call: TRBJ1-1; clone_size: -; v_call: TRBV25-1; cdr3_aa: CASGLSENTEAFF; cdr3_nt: TGTGCCAGCGGCCTTTCCGAAAACACTGAAGCTTTCTTT
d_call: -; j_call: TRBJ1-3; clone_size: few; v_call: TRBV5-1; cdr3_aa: CASSLAAGRNTIYF; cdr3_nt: TGCGCCAGCAGCTTGGCGGCAGGGAGAAACACCATATATTTT
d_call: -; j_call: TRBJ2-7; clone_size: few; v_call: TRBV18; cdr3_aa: CASSRDQSGEQYF; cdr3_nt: TGTGCCAGCTCACGGGATCAATCAGGGGAGCAGTACTTC
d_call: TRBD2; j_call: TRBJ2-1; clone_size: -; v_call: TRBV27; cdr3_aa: CASSFGLAEGYEQFF; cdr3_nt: TGTGCCAGCAGTTTTGGACTAGCGGAGGGGTATGAGCAGTTCTTC
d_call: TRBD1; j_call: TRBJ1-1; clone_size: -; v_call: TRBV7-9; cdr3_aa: CASTRDRENTEAFF; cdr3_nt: TGTGCCAGCACCCGGGACAGGGAGAACACTGAAGCTTTCTTT
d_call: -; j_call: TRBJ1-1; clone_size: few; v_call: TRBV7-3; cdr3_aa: CASSPHSVAEAFF; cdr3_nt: TGTGCCAGCAGCCCCCATTCCGTAGCTGAAGCTTTCTTT
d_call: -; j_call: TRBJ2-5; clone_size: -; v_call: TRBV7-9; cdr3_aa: CASSLVGLQETQYF; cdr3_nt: TGTGCCAGCAGCCTCGTGGGACTCCAAGAGACCCAGTACTTC
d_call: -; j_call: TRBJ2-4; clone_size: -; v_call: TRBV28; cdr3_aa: CASSKGDMGIQYF; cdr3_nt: TGTGCCAGCAGTAAGGGGGATATGGGCATTCAGTACTTC
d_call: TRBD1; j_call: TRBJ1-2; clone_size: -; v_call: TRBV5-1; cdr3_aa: CASSLGQGFIYGYTF; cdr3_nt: TGCGCCAGCAGCTTGGGACAGGGATTCATCTATGGCTACACCTTC
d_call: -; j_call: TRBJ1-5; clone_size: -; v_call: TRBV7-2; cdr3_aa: CASSLRPGGNNQPQHF; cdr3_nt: TGTGCCAGCAGCTTACGCCCAGGCGGGAATAATCAGCCCCAGCATTTT
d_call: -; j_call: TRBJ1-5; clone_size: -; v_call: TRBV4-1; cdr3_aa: CASSQVSGGRNQPQHF; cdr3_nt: TGCGCCAGCAGCCAAGTCTCGGGGGGGCGTAATCAGCCCCAGCATTTT
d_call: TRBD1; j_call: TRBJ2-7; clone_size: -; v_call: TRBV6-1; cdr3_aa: CASSEARQGTYEQYF; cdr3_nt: TGTGCCAGCAGTGAAGCGAGACAGGGGACCTACGAGCAGTACTTC
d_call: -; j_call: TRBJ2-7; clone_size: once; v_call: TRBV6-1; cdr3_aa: CASTGQLSYEQYF; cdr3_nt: TGTGCCAGCACTGGACAGCTTTCCTACGAGCAGTACTTC
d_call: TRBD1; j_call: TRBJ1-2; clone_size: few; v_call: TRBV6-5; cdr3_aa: CASSGGTGDYTF; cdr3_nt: TGTGCCAGCAGTGGAGGGACAGGGGATTACACCTTC
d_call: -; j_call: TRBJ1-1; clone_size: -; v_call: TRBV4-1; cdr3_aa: CASSPGGAYTEAFF; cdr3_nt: TGCGCCAGCAGTCCCGGGGGGGCCTACACTGAAGCTTTCTTT
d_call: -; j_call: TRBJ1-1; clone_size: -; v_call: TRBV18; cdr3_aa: CASSPTGSDTEAFF; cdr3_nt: TGTGCCAGCTCACCTACAGGGTCGGACACTGAAGCTTTCTTT
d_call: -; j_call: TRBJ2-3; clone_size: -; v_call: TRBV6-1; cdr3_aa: CASSDGGGGTGTTDTQYF; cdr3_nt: TGTGCCAGCAGTGACGGCGGGGGCGGGACGGGCACCACAGATACGCAGTATTTT
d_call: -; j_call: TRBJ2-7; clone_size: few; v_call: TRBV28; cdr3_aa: CASSSGTGSLGGQYF; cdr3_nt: TGTGCCAGCAGTTCCGGGACTGGGTCTCTAGGCGGGCAGTACTTC
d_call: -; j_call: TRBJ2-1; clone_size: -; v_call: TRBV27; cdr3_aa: CASSGRGSYNEQFF; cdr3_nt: TGTGCCAGCAGCGGACGGGGATCCTACAATGAGCAGTTCTTC
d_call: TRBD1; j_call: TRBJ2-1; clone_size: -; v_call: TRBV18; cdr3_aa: CASSGDRVGEQFF; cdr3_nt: TGTGCCAGCTCAGGCGACAGGGTGGGAGAGCAGTTCTTC
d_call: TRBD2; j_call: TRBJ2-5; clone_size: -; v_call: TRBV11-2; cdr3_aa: CASSLIAGGGETQYF; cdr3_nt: TGTGCCAGCAGCCTAATAGCGGGAGGTGGAGAGACCCAGTACTTC
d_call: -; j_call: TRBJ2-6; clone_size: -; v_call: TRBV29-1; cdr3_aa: CSVRPAAGANVLTF; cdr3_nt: TGCAGCGTGCGCCCTGCCGCCGGGGCCAACGTCCTGACTTTC
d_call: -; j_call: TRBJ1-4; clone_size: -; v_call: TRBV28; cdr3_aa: CASSSGQHNEKLFF; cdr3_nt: TGTGCCAGCAGTTCCGGACAGCATAATGAAAAACTGTTTTTT
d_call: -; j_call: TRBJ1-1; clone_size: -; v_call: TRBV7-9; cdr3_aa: CASSLPGGNTEAFF; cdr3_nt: TGTGCCAGCAGCTTGCCCGGGGGAAACACTGAAGCTTTCTTT
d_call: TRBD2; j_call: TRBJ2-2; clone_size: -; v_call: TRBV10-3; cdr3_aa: CAIGGANTGELFF; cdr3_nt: TGTGCCATCGGGGGGGCGAACACCGGGGAGCTGTTTTTT
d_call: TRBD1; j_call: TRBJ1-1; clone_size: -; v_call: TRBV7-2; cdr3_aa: CASSFAGTGEAFF; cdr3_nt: TGTGCCAGCAGCTTCGCCGGGACAGGGGAAGCTTTCTTT
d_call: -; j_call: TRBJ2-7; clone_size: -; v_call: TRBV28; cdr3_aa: CASKEGASYEQYF; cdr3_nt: TGTGCCAGCAAGGAGGGGGCTTCCTACGAGCAGTACTTC
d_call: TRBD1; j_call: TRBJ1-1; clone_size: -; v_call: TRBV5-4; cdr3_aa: CASSQGQVNTEAFF; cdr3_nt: TGTGCCAGCAGCCAGGGACAGGTCAACACTGAAGCTTTCTTT
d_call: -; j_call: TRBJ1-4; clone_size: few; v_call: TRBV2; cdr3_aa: CASTQRGGWVEKLFF; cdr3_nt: TGTGCCAGCACACAAAGGGGGGGTTGGGTTGAAAAACTGTTTTTT
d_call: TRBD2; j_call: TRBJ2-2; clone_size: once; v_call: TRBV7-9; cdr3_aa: CASSFLGLAVDTGELFF; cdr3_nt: TGTGCCAGCAGCTTTCTCGGACTAGCAGTCGACACCGGGGAGCTGTTTTTT
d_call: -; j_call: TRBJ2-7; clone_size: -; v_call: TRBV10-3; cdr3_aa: CAISDNLRAYEQYF; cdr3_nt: TGTGCCATCAGTGATAACCTCCGGGCCTACGAGCAGTACTTC
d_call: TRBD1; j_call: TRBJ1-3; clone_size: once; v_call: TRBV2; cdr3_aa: CASSEALRGQGEYF; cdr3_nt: TGTGCCAGCAGTGAAGCCCTTCGAGGACAGGGAGAATATTTT
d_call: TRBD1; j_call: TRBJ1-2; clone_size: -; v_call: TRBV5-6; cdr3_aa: CASSLAQRQGWGTGYTF; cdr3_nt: TGTGCCAGCAGCTTGGCTCAAAGACAGGGTTGGGGGACCGGCTACACCTTC
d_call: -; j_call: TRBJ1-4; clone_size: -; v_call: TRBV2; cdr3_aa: CASSEASGDNEKLFF; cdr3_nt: TGTGCCAGCAGTGAGGCGTCGGGAGATAATGAAAAACTGTTTTTT
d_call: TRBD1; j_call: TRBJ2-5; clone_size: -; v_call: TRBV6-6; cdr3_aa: CASSLNGQGRETQYF; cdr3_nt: TGTGCCAGCAGCCTAAACGGACAGGGGAGAGAGACCCAGTACTTC
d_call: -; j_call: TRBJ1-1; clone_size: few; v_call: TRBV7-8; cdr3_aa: CASSLAARGLNTEAFF; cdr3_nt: TGTGCCAGCAGCTTAGCGGCCAGGGGCTTGAACACTGAAGCTTTCTTT
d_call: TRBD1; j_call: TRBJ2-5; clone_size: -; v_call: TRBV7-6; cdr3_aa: CASSLQLPGQGETQYF; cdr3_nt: TGTGCCAGCAGCTTACAATTACCGGGACAGGGGGAGACCCAGTACTTC
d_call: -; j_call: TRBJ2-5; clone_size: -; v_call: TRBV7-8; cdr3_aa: CASSLTGGIETQYF; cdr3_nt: TGTGCCAGCAGCTTAACCGGCGGGATAGAGACCCAGTACTTC